The clone carrying this TCR beta chain was found once. TCRdb's table, derived via immunoSEQ multiplex PCR, lists solely in-frame clones and lacks some. This table holds some 83,000 clones, 86% found once. The CDR3 loop spans 11 amino acids. Trimming cost V 5 bases and J 3 bases, with 3 bases left between them. Germline loops: CDR1 SGHTA, CDR2 FQGNSA. This sample was taken from a study of blood T cell repertoires in COVID-19. The sequence was obtained from a middle-aged man with active COVID-19. This chain uses TRBV7-2 with TRBJ2-3; D is uncertain. The sample consisted of peripheral blood. The CDR3 protein is CASSQTDTQYF. CDR3 nucleotide sequence: TGTGCCAGCAGCCAAACAGATACGCAGTATTTT.